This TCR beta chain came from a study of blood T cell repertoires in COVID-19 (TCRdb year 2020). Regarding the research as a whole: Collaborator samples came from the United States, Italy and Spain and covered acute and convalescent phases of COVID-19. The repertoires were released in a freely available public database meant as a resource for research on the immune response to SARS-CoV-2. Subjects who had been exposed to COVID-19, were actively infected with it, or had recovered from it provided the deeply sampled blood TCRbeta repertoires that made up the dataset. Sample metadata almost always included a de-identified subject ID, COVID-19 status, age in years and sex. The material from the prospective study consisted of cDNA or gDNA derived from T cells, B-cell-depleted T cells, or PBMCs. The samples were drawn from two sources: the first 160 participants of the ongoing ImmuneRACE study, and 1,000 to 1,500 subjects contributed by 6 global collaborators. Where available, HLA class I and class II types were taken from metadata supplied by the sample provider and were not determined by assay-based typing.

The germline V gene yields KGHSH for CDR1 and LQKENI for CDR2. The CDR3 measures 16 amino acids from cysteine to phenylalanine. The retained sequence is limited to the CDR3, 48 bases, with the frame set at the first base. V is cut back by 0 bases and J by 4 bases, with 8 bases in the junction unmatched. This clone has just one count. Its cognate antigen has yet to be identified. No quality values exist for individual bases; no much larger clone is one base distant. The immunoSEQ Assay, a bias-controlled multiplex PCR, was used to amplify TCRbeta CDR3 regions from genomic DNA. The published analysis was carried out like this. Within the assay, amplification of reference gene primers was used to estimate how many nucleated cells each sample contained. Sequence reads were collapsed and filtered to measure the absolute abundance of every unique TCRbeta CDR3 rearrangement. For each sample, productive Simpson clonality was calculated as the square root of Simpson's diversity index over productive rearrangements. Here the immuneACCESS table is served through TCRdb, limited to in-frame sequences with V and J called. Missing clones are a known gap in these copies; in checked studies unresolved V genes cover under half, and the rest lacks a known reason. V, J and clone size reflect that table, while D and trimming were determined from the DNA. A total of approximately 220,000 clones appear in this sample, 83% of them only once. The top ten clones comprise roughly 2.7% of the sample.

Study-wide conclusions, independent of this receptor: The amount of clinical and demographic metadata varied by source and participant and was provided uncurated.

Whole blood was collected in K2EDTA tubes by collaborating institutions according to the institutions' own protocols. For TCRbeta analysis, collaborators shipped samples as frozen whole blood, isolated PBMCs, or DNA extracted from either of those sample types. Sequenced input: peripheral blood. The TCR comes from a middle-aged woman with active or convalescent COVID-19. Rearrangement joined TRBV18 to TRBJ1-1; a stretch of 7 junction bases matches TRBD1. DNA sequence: TGTGCCAGCTCACCACCCACGACAGGGTGGAGCACTGAAGCTTTCTTT. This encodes CASSPPTTGWSTEAFF.